This T cell receptor (beta chain) is drawn from a study of blood T cell repertoires in COVID-19. Study-wide context: Collection of acute and convalescent COVID-19 samples took place in the United States, Italy and Spain. T cells, B-cell-depleted T cells, or PBMCs supplied cDNA or gDNA.

The V segment lost 2 bases and the J segment 4 bases; nucleotides outside the gene matches: 10. Per the germline V gene, CDR1 is MNHEY and CDR2 is SVGEGT. The CDR3 loop spans 17 amino acids. Original processing notes: It was from reference gene primer amplification that nucleated cell counts were estimated. Some clones are missing from TCRdb's copy, which holds only in-frame ones; the method was immunoSEQ multiplex PCR. Clone size and the V and J calls come from that table; the DNA yielded D and trimming. Of 65,000 to 75,000 clones in the sample, roughly 90% are singletons; the top ten hold 1.4% to 1.5%.

J is TRBJ2-2 and V is TRBV6-2 or TRBV6-3, with 7 bases lining up with TRBD1. This clonotype originated in a man aged 50-60 years with acute or convalescent COVID-19. Input material: peripheral blood. CDR3 sequence: CASSYPTTGAGTGELFF. In nucleotides, the CDR3 is TGTGCCAGCAGTTACCCGACCACAGGGGCGGGCACCGGGGAGCTGTTTTTT.